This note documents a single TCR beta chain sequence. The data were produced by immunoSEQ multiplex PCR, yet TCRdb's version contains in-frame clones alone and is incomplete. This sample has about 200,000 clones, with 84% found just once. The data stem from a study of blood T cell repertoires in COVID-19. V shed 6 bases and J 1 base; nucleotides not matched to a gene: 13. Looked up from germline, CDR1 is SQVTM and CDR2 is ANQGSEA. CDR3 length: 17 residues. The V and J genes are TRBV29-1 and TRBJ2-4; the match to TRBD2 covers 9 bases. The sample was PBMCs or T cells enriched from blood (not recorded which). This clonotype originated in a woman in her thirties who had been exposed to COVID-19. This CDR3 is CSVRAGGGTPAKNIQYF. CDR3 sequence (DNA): TGCAGCGTAAGAGCGGGGGGCGGGACCCCGGCCAAAAACATTCAGTACTTC.